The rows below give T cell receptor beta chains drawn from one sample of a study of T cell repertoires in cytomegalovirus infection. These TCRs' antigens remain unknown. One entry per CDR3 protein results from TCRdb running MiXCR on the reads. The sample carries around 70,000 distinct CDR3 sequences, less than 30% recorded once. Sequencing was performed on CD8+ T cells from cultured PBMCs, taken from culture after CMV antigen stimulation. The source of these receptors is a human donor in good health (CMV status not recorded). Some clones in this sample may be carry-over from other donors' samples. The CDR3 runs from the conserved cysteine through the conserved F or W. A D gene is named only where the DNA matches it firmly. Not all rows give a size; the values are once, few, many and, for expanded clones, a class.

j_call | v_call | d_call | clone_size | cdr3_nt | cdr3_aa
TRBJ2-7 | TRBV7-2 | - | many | TGTGCCAGCAGCGACCCCTACGAGCAGTACTTC | CASSDPYEQYF
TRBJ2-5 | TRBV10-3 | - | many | TGTGCCATCAGTGATGGCGGGGTAGGAGCTGGGGGCCAAGAGACCCAGTACTTC | CAISDGGVGAGGQETQYF
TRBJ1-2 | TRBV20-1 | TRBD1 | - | TGCAGTGCTACCAGTCCGGGGACAGGGTGGCGCTATGGCTACACCTTC | CSATSPGTGWRYGYTF
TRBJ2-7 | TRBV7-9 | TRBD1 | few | TGTGCCAGCAGCGACAAGGACAGGGGGCTATCCTACGAGCAGTACTTC | CASSDKDRGLSYEQYF
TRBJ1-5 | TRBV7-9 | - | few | TGTGCCAGCAGCTTAGCATCATCCATGAACAATCAGCCCCAGCATTTT | CASSLASSMNNQPQHF
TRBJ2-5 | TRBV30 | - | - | TGTGCCTGGTCAGGGGAAGAGACCCAGTACTTC | CAWSGEETQYF
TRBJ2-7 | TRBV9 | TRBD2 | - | TGTGCCAGCAGCCCTTTGGGGGGGGGGTCTTACGAGCAGTACTTC | CASSPLGGGSYEQYF
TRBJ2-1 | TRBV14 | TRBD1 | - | TGTGCCAACAGCCTCCGGACAGGGGAAAACAATGAGCAGTTCTTC | CANSLRTGENNEQFF
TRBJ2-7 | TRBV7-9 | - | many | TGTGCCAGCAGCTTATCGGACCCGGGGGAGCAGTACTTC | CASSLSDPGEQYF
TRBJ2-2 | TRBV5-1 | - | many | TGCGCCAGCAGCTTGGTTATGGGGAGCGGCACCGGGGAGCTGTTTTTT | CASSLVMGSGTGELFF
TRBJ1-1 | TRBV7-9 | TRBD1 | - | TGTGCCAGCAGCCGCGGGACAGGGGGCTCTATCGACACTGAAGCTTTCTTT | CASSRGTGGSIDTEAFF
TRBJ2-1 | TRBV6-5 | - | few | TGTGCCAGCAGTTACGGGGCGGGGTACAATGAGCAGTTCTTC | CASSYGAGYNEQFF
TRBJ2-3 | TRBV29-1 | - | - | TGCAGCGCGGAGGGGGGAAGCACAGATACGCAGTATTTT | CSAEGGSTDTQYF
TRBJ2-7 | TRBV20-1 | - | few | TGCAGTGCTAGTCGTTCGGGAAGTGCTTACGAGCAGTACTTC | CSASRSGSAYEQYF
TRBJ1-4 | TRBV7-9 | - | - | TGTGCCAGCAGCCTACCTGTGGATGAAAAACTGTTTTTT | CASSLPVDEKLFF
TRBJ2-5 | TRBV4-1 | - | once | TGCGCCAGCAGCCACCAGGGGTTGGACCAAGAGACCCAGTACTTC | CASSHQGLDQETQYF
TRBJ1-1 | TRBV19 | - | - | TGTGCCAGTAGTAAAAAAGGGGCTGAAGCTTTCTTT | CASSKKGAEAFF